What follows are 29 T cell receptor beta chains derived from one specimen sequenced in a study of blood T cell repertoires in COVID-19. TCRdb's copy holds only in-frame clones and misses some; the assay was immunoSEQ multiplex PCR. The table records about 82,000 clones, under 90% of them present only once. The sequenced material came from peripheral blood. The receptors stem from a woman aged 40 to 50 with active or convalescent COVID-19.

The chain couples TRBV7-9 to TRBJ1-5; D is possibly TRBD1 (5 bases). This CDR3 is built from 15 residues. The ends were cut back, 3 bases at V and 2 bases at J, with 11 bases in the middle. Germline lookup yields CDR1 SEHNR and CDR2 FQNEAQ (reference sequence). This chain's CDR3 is CASSLGGRGNQPQHF. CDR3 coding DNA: TGTGCCAGCAGCTTGGGGGGACGGGGCAATCAGCCCCAGCATTTT.

The CDR3 loop reads CASSWDREVSSGNTIYF. CDR3 DNA: TGTGCCAGCAGCTGGGACAGGGAAGTTAGCTCTGGAAACACCATATATTTT. The V call is TRBV7-2, the J call TRBJ1-3; 9 bases line up with TRBD1. The CDR3 covers 17 residues. In germline, CDR1 is SGHTA, CDR2 FQGNSA. The V and J ends lost 4 bases and 0 bases, in that order; junction bases with no gene match: 7.

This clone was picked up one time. In DNA, the CDR3 is TGCGCCAGCAGCACCCACAGGGGCACCAACTCAGATACGCAGTATTTT. Translated: CASSTHRGTNSDTQYF. V and J are TRBV5-1 and TRBJ2-3, with 7 nucleotides matching TRBD1. CDR3 size: 16 residues. Trimming removed 4 bases from V and 4 bases from J; junction bases left unmatched: 12. In germline, CDR1 is SGHRS, CDR2 YFSETQ.

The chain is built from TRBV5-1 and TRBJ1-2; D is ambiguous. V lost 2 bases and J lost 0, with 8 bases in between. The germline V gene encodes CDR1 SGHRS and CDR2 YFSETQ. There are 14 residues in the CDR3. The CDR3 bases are TGCGCCAGCAGCTTAAATTTAGCTAACTATGGCTACACCTTC. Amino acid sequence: CASSLNLANYGYTF. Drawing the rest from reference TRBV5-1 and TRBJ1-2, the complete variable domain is KAGVTQTPRYLIKTRGQQVTLSCSPISGHRSVSWYQQTPGQGLQFLFEYFSETQRNKGNFPGRFSGRQFSNSRSEMNVSTLELGDSALYLCASSLNLANYGYTFGSGTRLTVV.

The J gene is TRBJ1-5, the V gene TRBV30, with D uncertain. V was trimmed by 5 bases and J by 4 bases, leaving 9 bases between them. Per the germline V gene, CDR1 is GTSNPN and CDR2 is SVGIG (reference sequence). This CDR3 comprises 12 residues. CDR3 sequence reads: CAWSRLNQPQHF. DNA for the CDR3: TGTGCCTGGTCCAGGCTAAATCAGCCCCAGCATTTT.

CDR3 in DNA: TGCGCCAGCAGCTTGGTTAGCGGGACGGGCAATGAGCAGTTCTTC. This translates into CASSLVSGTGNEQFF. V usage is TRBV5-1 and J usage is TRBJ2-1; TRBD2 agrees at 8 bases. J was trimmed by 6 bases and V by 0 bases; bases with no gene match: 5. From germline, CDR1 is SGHRS and CDR2 YFSETQ. This CDR3 has 15 residues.

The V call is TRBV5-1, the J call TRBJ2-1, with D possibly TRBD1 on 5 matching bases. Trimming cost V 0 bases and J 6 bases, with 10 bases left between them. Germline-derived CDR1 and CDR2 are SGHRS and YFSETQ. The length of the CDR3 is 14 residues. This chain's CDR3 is CASSLDRPLNEQFF. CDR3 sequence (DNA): TGCGCCAGCAGCTTGGACAGGCCGCTCAATGAGCAGTTCTTC. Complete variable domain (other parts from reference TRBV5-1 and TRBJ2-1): KAGVTQTPRYLIKTRGQQVTLSCSPISGHRSVSWYQQTPGQGLQFLFEYFSETQRNKGNFPGRFSGRQFSNSRSEMNVSTLELGDSALYLCASSLDRPLNEQFFGPGTRLTVL.

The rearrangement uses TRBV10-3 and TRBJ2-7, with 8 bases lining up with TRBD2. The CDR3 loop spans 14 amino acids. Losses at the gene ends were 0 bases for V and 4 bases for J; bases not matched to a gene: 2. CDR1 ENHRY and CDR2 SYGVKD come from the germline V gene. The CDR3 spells CAISESRGGYEQYF. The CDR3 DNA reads TGTGCCATCAGTGAGTCACGGGGGGGATACGAGCAGTACTTC.

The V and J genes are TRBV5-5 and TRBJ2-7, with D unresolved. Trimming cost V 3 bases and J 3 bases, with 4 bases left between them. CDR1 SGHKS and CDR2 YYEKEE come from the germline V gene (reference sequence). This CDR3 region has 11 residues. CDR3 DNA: TGTGCCAGCAGCTCCAACTACGAGCAGTACTTC. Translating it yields CASSSNYEQYF.

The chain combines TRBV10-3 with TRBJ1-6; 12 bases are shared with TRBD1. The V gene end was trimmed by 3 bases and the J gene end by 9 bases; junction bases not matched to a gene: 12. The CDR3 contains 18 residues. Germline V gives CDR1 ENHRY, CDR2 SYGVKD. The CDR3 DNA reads TGTGCCATCAGTGACCCATCCGGGACAGGGGGCGCGGGTTCACCCCTCCACTTT. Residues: CAISDPSGTGGAGSPLHF.

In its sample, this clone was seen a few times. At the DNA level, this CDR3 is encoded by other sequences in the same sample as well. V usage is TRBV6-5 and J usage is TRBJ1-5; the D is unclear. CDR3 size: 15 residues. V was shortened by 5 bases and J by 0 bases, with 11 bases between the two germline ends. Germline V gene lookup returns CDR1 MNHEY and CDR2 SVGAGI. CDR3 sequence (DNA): TGTGCCAGCAGTAAAACAGCTAATAGCAATCAGCCCCAGCATTTT. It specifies CASSKTANSNQPQHF.

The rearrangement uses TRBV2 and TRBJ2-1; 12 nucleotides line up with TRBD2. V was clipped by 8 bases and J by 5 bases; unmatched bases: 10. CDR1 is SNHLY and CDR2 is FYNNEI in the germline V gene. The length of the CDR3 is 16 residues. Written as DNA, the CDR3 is TGTGCCAGCTCCTCCTCAAGGACTAGCGGGAACAATGAGCAGTTCTTC. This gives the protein CASSSSRTSGNNEQFF.

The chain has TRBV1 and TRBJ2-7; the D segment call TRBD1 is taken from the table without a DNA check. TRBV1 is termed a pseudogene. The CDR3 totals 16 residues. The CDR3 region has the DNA TGCACCAGCGTAAAATTAAGCCAGGACAGGGGGCGCGAGCAGTACTTC. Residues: CTSVKLSQDRGREQYF.

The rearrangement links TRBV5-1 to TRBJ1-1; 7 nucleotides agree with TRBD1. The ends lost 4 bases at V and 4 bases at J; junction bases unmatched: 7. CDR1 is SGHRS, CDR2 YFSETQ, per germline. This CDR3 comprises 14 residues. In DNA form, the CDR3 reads TGCGCCAGCAGCCCCGGACAGGCTACCACTGAAGCTTTCTTT. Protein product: CASSPGQATTEAFF.

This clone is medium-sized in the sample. The CDR3 DNA reads as TGTGCCAGCAGAACGCAGACGGGGGAATCCTACGAGCAGTACTTC. This codes for CASRTQTGESYEQYF. The chain combines TRBV6-5 with TRBJ2-7; a possible D gene is TRBD2 (6 bases). The V gene lost 6 bases and the J gene lost 1 base, with 16 bases spanning the gap. There are 15 residues in the CDR3. The germline gives CDR1 MNHEY, CDR2 SVGAGI.

Here the CDR3 reads CASSRTLGTGIGTEAFF. The DNA for the CDR3 is TGTGCCAGCAGCCGAACCTTAGGGACAGGGATTGGCACTGAAGCTTTCTTT. The chain joins TRBV11-2 to TRBJ1-1; TRBD1 agrees at 9 bases. After removal of 5 bases from V and 4 bases from J, the junction contained 14 bases not matched to a gene. CDR3 length: 17 residues. Per the germline V gene, CDR1 is SGHAT and CDR2 is FQNNGV.

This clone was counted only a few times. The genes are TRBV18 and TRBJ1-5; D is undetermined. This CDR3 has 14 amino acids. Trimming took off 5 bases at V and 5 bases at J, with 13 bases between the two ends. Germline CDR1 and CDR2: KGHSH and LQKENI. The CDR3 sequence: CASSSYGEDQPQHF. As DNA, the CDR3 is TGTGCCAGCTCAAGTTACGGGGAGGATCAGCCCCAGCATTTT.

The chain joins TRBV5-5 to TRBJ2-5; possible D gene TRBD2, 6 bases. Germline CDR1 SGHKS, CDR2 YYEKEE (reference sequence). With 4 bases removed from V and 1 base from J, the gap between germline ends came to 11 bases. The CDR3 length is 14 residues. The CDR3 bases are TGTGCCAGCAGCCTATCGGGACTCCAAGAGACCCAGTACTTC. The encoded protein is CASSLSGLQETQYF.

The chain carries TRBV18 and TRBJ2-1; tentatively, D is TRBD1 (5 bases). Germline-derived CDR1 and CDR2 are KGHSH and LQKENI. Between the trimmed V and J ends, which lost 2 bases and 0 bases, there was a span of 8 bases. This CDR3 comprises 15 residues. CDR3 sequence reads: CASSPDSSSYNEQFF. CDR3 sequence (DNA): TGTGCCAGCTCACCAGACAGTAGCTCCTACAATGAGCAGTTCTTC.

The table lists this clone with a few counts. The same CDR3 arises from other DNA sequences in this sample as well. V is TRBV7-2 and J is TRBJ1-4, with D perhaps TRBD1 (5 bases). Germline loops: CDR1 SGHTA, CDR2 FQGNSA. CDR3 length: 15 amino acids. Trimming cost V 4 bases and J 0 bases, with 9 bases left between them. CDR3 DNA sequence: TGTGCCAGCAGCTCTCAGGGTGCAACTAATGAAAAACTGTTTTTT. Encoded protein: CASSSQGATNEKLFF.

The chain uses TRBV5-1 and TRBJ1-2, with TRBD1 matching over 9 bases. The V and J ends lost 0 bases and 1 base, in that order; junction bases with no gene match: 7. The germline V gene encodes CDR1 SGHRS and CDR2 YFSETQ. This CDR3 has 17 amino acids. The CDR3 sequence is CASSLAQGADDNYGYTF. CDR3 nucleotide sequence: TGCGCCAGCAGCTTGGCACAGGGGGCGGACGATAACTATGGCTACACCTTC.

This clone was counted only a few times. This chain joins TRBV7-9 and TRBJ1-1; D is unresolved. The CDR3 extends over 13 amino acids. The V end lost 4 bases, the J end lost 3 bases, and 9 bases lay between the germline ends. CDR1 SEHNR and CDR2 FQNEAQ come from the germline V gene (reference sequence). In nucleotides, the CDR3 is TGTGCCAGCAGCTCAGACGCGGACACTGAAGCTTTCTTT. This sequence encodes CASSSDADTEAFF. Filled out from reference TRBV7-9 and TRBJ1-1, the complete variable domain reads DTGVSQNPRHKITKRGQNVTFRCDPISEHNRLYWYRQTLGQGPEFLTYFQNEAQLEKSRLLSDRFSAERPKGSFSTLEIQRTEQGDSAMYLCASSSDADTEAFFGQGTRLTVV.

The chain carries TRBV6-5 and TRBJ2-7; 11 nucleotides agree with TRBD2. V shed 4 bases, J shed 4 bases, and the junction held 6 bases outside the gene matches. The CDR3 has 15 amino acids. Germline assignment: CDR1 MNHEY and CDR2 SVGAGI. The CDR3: CASSSLAGGDYEQYF. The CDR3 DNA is TGTGCCAGCAGTTCCCTAGCGGGGGGCGATTACGAGCAGTACTTC.

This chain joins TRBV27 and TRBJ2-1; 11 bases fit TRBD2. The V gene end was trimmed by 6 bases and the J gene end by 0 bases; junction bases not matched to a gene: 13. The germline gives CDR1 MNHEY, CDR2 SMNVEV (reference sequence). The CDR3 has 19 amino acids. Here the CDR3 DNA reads TGTGCCAGCAGCCCTTCTAGCGGGAGGTCAACCTACTCCTACAATGAGCAGTTCTTC. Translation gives CASSPSSGRSTYSYNEQFF.

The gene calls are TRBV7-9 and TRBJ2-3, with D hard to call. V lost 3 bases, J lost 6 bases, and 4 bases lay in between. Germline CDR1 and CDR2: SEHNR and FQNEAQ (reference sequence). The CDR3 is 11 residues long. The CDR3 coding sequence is TGTGCCAGCAGCTTTAGTGATACGCAGTATTTT. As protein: CASSFSDTQYF. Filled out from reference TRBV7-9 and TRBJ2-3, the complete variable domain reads DTGVSQNPRHKITKRGQNVTFRCDPISEHNRLYWYRQTLGQGPEFLTYFQNEAQLEKSRLLSDRFSAERPKGSFSTLEIQRTEQGDSAMYLCASSFSDTQYFGPGTRLTVL.

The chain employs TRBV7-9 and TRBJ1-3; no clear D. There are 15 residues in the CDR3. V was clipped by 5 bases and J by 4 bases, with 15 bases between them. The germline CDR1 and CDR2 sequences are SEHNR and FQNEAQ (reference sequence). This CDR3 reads CASSPPGGKGNTIYF. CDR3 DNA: TGTGCCAGCAGCCCTCCTGGCGGGAAGGGAAACACCATATATTTT.

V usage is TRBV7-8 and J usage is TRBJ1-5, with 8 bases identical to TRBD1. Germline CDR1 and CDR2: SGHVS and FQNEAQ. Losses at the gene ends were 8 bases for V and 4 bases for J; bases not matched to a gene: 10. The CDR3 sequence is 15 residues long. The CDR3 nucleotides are TGTGCCAGCTCCCCCTCCGGGACAGGTAATCAGCCCCAGCATTTT. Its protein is CASSPSGTGNQPQHF.

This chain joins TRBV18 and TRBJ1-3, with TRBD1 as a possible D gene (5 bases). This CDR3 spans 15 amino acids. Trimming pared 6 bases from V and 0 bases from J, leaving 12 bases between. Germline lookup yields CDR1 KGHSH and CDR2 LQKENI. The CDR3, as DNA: TGTGCCAGCTCGGAGGGGCGAACCTCTGGAAACACCATATATTTT. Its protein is CASSEGRTSGNTIYF.

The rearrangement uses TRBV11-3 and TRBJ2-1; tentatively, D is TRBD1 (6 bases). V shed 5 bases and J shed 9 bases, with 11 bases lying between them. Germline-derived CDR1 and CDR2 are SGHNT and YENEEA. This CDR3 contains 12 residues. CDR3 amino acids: CASSPRGGEQFF. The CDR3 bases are TGTGCCAGCAGCCCCAGGGGCGGTGAGCAGTTCTTC.